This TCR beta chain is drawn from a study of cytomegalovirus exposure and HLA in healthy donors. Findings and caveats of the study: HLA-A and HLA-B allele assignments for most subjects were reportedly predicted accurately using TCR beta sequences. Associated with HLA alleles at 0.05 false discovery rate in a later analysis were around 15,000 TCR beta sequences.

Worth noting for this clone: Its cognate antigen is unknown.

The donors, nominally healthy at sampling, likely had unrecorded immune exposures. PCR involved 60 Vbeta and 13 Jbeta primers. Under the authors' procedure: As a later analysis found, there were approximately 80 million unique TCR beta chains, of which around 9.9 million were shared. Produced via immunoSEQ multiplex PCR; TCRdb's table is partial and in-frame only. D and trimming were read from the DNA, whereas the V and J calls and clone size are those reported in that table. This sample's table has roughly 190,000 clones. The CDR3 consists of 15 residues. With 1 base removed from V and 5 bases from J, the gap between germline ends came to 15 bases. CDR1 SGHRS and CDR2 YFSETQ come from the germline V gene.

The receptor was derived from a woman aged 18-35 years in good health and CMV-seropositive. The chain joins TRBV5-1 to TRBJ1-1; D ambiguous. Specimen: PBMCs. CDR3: CASSLYDGSGTEAFF. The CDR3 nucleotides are TGCGCCAGCAGCTTGTATGACGGGAGTGGAACTGAAGCTTTCTTT.